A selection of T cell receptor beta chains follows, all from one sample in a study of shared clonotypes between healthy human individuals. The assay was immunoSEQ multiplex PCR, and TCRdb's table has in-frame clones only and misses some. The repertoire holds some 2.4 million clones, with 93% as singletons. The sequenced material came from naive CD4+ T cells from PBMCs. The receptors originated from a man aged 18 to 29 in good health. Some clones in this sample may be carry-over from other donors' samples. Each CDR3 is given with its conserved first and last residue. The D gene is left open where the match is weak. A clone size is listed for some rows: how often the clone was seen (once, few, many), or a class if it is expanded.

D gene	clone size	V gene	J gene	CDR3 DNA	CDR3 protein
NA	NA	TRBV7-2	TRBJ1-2	TGTGCCAGCAGCTTAGCGATGTTAAACCTCTATGGCTACACCTTC	CASSLAMLNLYGYTF
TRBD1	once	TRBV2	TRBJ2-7	TGTGCCAGCAGCGGGACAGGGAAAAACTACGAGCAGTACTTC	CASSGTGKNYEQYF
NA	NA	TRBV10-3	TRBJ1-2	TGTGCCATCAGTGACGTGGTTCTCCCCGACTATGGCTACACCTTC	CAISDVVLPDYGYTF
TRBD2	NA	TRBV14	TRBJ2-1	TGTGCCAGCAGCCAAGGGCTTTCCAGCGGGGCCGATGAGCAGTTCTTC	CASSQGLSSGADEQFF
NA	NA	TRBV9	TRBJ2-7	TGTGCCAGCAGCGTAGCTTCAGAACCCTACGAGCAGTACTTC	CASSVASEPYEQYF
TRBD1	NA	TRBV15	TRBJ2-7	TGTGCCACCAGCCAGGGACAGTCATCCTACGAGCAGTACTTC	CATSQGQSSYEQYF
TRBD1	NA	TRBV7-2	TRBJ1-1	TGTGCCAGCAGCTTAGCGTTACTAGGGGGCGGGACTGAAGCTTTCTTT	CASSLALLGGGTEAFF
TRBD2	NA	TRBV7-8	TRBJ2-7	TGTGCCAGCAGCACGGGACTAGCGGGAGTCGGGTACGAGCAGTACTTC	CASSTGLAGVGYEQYF
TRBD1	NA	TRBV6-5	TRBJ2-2	TGTGCCAGCAGGGACAGGAGGAACACCGGGGAGCTGTTTTTT	CASRDRRNTGELFF
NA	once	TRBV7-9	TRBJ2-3	TGTGCCAGCAGCAACTGGGGTATGGATACGCAGTATTTT	CASSNWGMDTQYF
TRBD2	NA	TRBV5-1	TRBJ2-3	TGCGCCAGCAGCGCGGGGGGGCCAGGAGGCACAGATACGCAGTATTTT	CASSAGGPGGTDTQYF
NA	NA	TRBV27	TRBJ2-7	TGTGCCAGCCAACCGCGAAGTGCCTACGAGCAGTACTTC	CASQPRSAYEQYF
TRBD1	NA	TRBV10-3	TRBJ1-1	TGTGCCATCAGGGGAACGACAGGGGGGGACACTGAAGCTTTCTTT	CAIRGTTGGDTEAFF
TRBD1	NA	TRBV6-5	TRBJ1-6	TGTGCCAGCAGACCCCGGACAGGGGCCTATTCACCCCTCCACTTT	CASRPRTGAYSPLHF
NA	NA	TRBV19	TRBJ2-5	TGTGCCACAAACTCCCGGGCCCCACCGCTATCGGAGACCCAGTACTTC	CATNSRAPPLSETQYF
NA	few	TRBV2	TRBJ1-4	TGTGCCAGCATCGGGAGAGGAAAACTGTTTTTT	CASIGRGKLFF
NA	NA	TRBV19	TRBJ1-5	TGTGCCAGTAGCCCTCCCCGGACGGGAAACAATCAGCCCCAGCATTTT	CASSPPRTGNNQPQHF
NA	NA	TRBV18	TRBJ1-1	TGTGCCAGCTCACCAAAAGGGGGTAACACTGAAGCTTTCTTT	CASSPKGGNTEAFF
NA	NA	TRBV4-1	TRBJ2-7	TGCGCCAGCAGCCAAAAGGAACAGATCTACGAGCAGTACTTC	CASSQKEQIYEQYF
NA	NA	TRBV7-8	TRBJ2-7	TGTGCCAGCAGCCCCCAGGGGGGCATGACCCTTTACGAGCAGTACTTC	CASSPQGGMTLYEQYF
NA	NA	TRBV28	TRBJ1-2	TGTGCCAGCAGTACACGCAACCCGGGCCAGGGGAGGGATGGCTACACCTTC	CASSTRNPGQGRDGYTF
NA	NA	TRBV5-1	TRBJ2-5	TGCGCCAGCAGCGCCCAGGACGGGGGTGAGACCCAGTACTTC	CASSAQDGGETQYF
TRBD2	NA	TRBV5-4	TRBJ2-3	TGTGCCAGCAGCGTGGGACTAGCGGGAGCTGGGACAGATACGCAGTATTTT	CASSVGLAGAGTDTQYF
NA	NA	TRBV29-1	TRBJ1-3	TGCAGCGTTGTGGCAGGACAAATCTCTGGAAACACCATATATTTT	CSVVAGQISGNTIYF
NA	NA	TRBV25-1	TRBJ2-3	TGTGCCAGCAGTGACCCGTCACGCGAGGTAGGAGATACGCAGTATTTT	CASSDPSREVGDTQYF
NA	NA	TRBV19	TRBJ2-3	TGTGCCAGTAGCCTTGGACAGCCGGGTAGAGGCACGCAGTATTTT	CASSLGQPGRGTQYF
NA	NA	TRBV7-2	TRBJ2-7	TGTGCCAGCAGCCTGAGGGACCGCTCCGGCGAGCAGTACTTC	CASSLRDRSGEQYF
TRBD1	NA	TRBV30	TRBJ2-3	TGTGCCTGGGCCGCAGGGACAGATACCAGGGAAGATACGCAGTATTTT	CAWAAGTDTREDTQYF
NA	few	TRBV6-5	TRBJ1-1	TGTGCCAGCAGCTATCAGGAGAACACTGAAGCTTTCTTT	CASSYQENTEAFF
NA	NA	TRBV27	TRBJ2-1	TGTGCCAGCAGTTTACTTGTCTCGCGAGGCAATGAGCAGTTCTTC	CASSLLVSRGNEQFF